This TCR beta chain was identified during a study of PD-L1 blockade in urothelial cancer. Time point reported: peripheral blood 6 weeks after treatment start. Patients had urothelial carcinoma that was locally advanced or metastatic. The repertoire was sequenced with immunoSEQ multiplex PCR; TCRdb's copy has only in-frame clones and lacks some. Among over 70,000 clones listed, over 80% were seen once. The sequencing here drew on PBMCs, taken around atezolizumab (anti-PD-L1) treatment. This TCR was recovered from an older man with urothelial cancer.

The CDR3 DNA reads TGTGCCAGCAGCCAACGGACTAGCGGCACAGATACGCAGTATTTT. Translation: CASSQRTSGTDTQYF. The chain links TRBV7-2 to TRBJ2-3; 9 nucleotides match TRBD2. In germline, CDR1 is SGHTA, CDR2 FQGNSA. CDR3 length: 15 amino acids. The trim removed 5 bases at V and 1 base at J, leaving 4 bases unmatched. Using reference TRBV7-2 and TRBJ2-3 for the parts outside the CDR3, the full variable domain is GAGVSQSPSNKVTEKGKDVELRCDPISGHTALYWYRQSLGQGLEFLIYFQGNSAPDKSGLPSDRFSAERTGGSVSTLTIQRTQQEDSAVYLCASSQRTSGTDTQYFGPGTRLTVL.